These 2 T cell receptor beta chains originate from one sample sequenced in a study of T cell changes during pregnancy in multiple sclerosis. The table came from immunoSEQ multiplex PCR; TCRdb's copy has only in-frame clones and leaves some out. This table holds some 39,000 clones, 75% to 95% found once. Sequences were derived from CD4+ T cells from peripheral blood mononuclear cells, sampled in the third trimester of pregnancy. The receptor source for this set is a female donor in good health, enrolled as a control in a pregnancy study.

The gene calls are TRBV6-1 and TRBJ2-7, with 14 bases matching TRBD2. The assigned J gene may be wrong: the sequence end matches TRBJ2-5 better. The CDR3 is made up of 16 amino acids. The germline V gene has CDR1 MNHNS and CDR2 SASEGT. CDR3 residues: CASSVTGTSGGETQYF. DNA for the CDR3: TGTGCCAGCAGTGTAACCGGGACTAGCGGGGGAGAGACCCAGTACTTC.

V is TRBV5-6 and J is TRBJ1-2; no clear D. Germline CDR1 reads SGHDT; CDR2 reads YYEEEE. This CDR3 comprises 14 residues. Trimming cost V 1 base and J 0 bases, with 7 bases left between them. CDR3 region: CASSLWQSNYGYTF. CDR3 in DNA: TGTGCCAGCAGCTTGTGGCAGTCTAACTATGGCTACACCTTC.